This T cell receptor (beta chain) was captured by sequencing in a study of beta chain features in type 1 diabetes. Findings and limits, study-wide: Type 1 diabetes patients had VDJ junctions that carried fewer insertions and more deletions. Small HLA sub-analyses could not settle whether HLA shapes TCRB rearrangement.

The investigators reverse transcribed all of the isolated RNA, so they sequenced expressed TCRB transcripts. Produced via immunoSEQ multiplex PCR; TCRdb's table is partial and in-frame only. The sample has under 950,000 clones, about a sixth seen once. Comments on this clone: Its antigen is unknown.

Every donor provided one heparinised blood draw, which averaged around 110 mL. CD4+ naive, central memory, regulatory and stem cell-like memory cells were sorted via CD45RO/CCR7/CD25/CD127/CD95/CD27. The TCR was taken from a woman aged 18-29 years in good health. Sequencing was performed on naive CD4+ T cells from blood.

This CDR3 is CASCGTSGRVSYEQYF. The CDR3 DNA sequence: TGTGCCAGCTGTGGGACTAGCGGGAGAGTGAGCTACGAGCAGTACTTC. The rearrangement joins TRBV28 to TRBJ2-7; 14 nucleotides line up with TRBD2. Losses at the gene ends were 8 bases for V and 3 bases for J; bases not matched to a gene: 9. Germline lookup yields CDR1 MDHEN and CDR2 SYDVKM. This CDR3 has 16 amino acids.